These 32 T cell receptor beta chains were all obtained from the same sample, sequenced in a study of shared clonotypes between healthy human individuals. Sequenced by immunoSEQ multiplex PCR; TCRdb stores in-frame clones only, minus some. Of over a million clones in the sample, less than 99% were seen once. The sequenced material came from naive CD4+ T cells sorted from blood. As for subset: CD45RA+ positively selected. All receptors come from a man in his thirties or forties in good health.

The gene calls are TRBV5-1 and TRBJ1-1; tentative D call: TRBD1 (5 bases). The V end lost 7 bases, the J end lost 0 bases, and 16 bases lay between the germline ends. The germline CDR1 and CDR2 sequences are SGHRS and YFSETQ. The CDR3 has 15 residues. Written as DNA, the CDR3 is TGCGCCAGCCGAGAACAGGAGATCATGAACACTGAAGCTTTCTTT. It yields the protein CASREQEIMNTEAFF.

The genes are TRBV7-6 and TRBJ1-5; tentatively, D is TRBD1 (6 bases). Germline V CDR1 and CDR2: SGHVS, FNYEAQ. CDR3 length: 15 residues. V shed 1 base and J shed 7 bases, with 14 bases lying between them. The CDR3 region has the DNA TGTGCCAGCAGCTTAGTTACGGGGGGCGGGCAGCCCCAGCATTTT. It yields the protein CASSLVTGGGQPQHF.

This chain joins TRBV9 and TRBJ2-2, with D perhaps TRBD1 (5 bases). The CDR3 consists of 14 residues. Germline V lookup: CDR1 SGDLS, CDR2 YYNGEE. Trimming left V 4 bases short and J 2 bases short, with 9 bases between. CDR3 sequence (DNA): TGTGCCAGCAGCATGGACATAAACACCGGGGAGCTGTTTTTT. It is translated as CASSMDINTGELFF.

The J gene is TRBJ2-2, the V gene TRBV19; 13 bases fit TRBD2. This CDR3 spans 16 amino acids. Germline CDR1 is LNHDA and CDR2 is SQIVND (reference sequence). V gave up 4 bases and J gave up 6 bases; unmatched junction bases: 5. The CDR3 protein is CASSTTSGRAPGELFF. The CDR3 nucleotides are TGTGCCAGTAGTACCACTAGCGGGAGGGCCCCCGGGGAGCTGTTTTTT.

The rearrangement links TRBV7-9 to TRBJ2-6; weak D call: TRBD1 (6 bases). Deletions cut 5 bases from V and 4 bases from J, with 15 bases between. Germline V gene lookup returns CDR1 SEHNR and CDR2 FQNEAQ (reference sequence). The CDR3 runs 16 residues. CDR3 sequence reads: CASSRATGTGANVLTF. The CDR3, as DNA: TGTGCCAGCAGCCGGGCGACAGGCACCGGGGCCAACGTCCTGACTTTC.

This sequence joins TRBV19 and TRBJ1-5; D is ambiguous. CDR1 LNHDA and CDR2 SQIVND come from the germline V gene (reference sequence). CDR3 length equals 18 residues. Trimming cost V 3 bases and J 1 base, with 19 bases left between them. The CDR3 DNA reads as TGTGCCAGTAGTATTTCAAAGTCCCCCTCGGGGAGCAATCAGCCCCAGCATTTT. Translated, it gives CASSISKSPSGSNQPQHF.

J is TRBJ2-3 and V is TRBV10-2; possibly TRBD1 for D (5 bases). V was clipped by 2 bases and J by 2 bases, with 8 bases between them. The CDR3 runs to 14 residues. CDR1 WSHSY and CDR2 SAAADI come from the germline V gene. CDR3 loop: CASSEAGITDTQYF. The CDR3 DNA is TGCGCCAGCAGTGAGGCAGGGATCACAGATACGCAGTATTTT.

The CDR3 DNA reads TGTGCCAGCAGCTTACCAGGTGCCGGGAGCGTCACAGATACGCAGTATTTT. This gives the protein CASSLPGAGSVTDTQYF. This sequence joins TRBV5-4 and TRBJ2-3, with D maybe TRBD2 (6 bases). V was pared by 2 bases and J by 2 bases, with 18 bases between. This CDR3 has 17 amino acids. Germline V CDR1 and CDR2: SGHNT, YYREEE (reference sequence).

The rearrangement uses TRBV7-2 and TRBJ2-2; D is ambiguous. In germline, CDR1 is SGHTA, CDR2 FQGNSA. CDR3 length equals 15 residues. V was pared by 0 bases and J by 4 bases, with 9 bases between. CDR3: CASSLALQFTGELFF. In DNA, the CDR3 is TGTGCCAGCAGCTTAGCGTTGCAGTTCACCGGGGAGCTGTTTTTT.

The chain links TRBV5-6 to TRBJ2-5; 8 nucleotides agree with TRBD1. V lost 3 bases, J lost 2 bases, and 12 bases stayed unmatched. Per germline, CDR1 SGHDT and CDR2 YYEEEE. The CDR3 consists of 17 residues. CDR3 region: CASSSETGDRIQETQYF. Written as DNA, the CDR3 is TGTGCCAGCAGCTCGGAGACCGGGGACAGGATACAAGAGACCCAGTACTTC. Combining the CDR3 with reference TRBV5-6 and TRBJ2-5 gives the whole variable domain DAGVTQSPTHLIKTRGQQVTLRCSPKSGHDTVSWYQQALGQGPQFIFQYYEEEERQRGNFPDRFSGHQFPNYSSELNVNALLLGDSALYLCASSSETGDRIQETQYFGPGTRLLVL.

The chain employs TRBV29-1 and TRBJ2-7; TRBD1 might be the D (5 bases). The CDR3 extends over 12 amino acids. With 4 bases removed from V and 2 bases from J, the gap between germline ends came to 9 bases. Germline V gene data show CDR1 as SQVTM and CDR2 as ANQGSEA. The CDR3, as DNA: TGCAGCGTTGGTTCAGGGCCCTACGAGCAGTACTTC. Protein product: CSVGSGPYEQYF.

The chain uses TRBV29-1 and TRBJ2-2; D possibly corresponds to TRBD2 (7 bases). The CDR3 length is 12 residues. Germline V gene lookup returns CDR1 SQVTM and CDR2 ANQGSEA. V was trimmed by 6 bases and J by 6 bases, leaving 11 bases between them. The CDR3 here is CSVGGRPGELFF. CDR3 DNA: TGCAGCGTCGGGGGGCGCCCCGGGGAGCTGTTTTTT.

Comment on this clone: This CDR3 is also generated by other DNA sequences in the sample. The chain uses TRBV28 and TRBJ1-1; 8 bases match TRBD1. Trimming removed 6 bases from V and 4 bases from J; junction bases left unmatched: 4. CDR3 length: 13 amino acids. The germline V gene encodes CDR1 MDHEN and CDR2 SYDVKM. The DNA of the CDR3 is TGTGCCAGCAGACTCACAGGGGGCACTGAAGCTTTCTTT. This translates into CASRLTGGTEAFF.

The chain employs TRBV9 and TRBJ2-3; TRBD2 matches at 7 bases. V trimming: 0 bases; J trimming: 2 bases; junction bases outside the gene matches: 6. Germline CDR1 and CDR2: SGDLS and YYNGEE. CDR3 length equals 16 residues. The CDR3 reads CASSVVGGSVTDTQYF. CDR3 nucleotides: TGTGCCAGCAGCGTAGTTGGCGGGAGTGTCACAGATACGCAGTATTTT.

The chain combines TRBV14 with TRBJ2-7; 12 nucleotides match TRBD2. The CDR3 has 15 residues. Germline CDR1 is SGHDN and CDR2 is FVKESK. V shed 6 bases, J shed 6 bases, and the junction held 9 bases outside the gene matches. The DNA of the CDR3 is TGTGCCAGCAGTAAAAGACTAGCGGGAGCCTCCGAGCAGTACTTC. This encodes CASSKRLAGASEQYF. Combining the CDR3 with reference TRBV14 and TRBJ2-7 gives the whole variable domain EAGVTQFPSHSVIEKGQTVTLRCDPISGHDNLYWYRRVMGKEIKFLLHFVKESKQDESGMPNNRFLAERTGGTYSTLKVQPAELEDSGVYFCASSKRLAGASEQYFGPGTRLTVT.

The chain uses TRBV19 and TRBJ2-1, with D possibly TRBD2 on 6 matching bases. Trimming removed 1 base at V and 5 bases at J, with 15 bases between. The V gene's germline CDR1 is LNHDA and CDR2 SQIVND (reference sequence). This CDR3 is built from 16 residues. Here the CDR3 reads CASSIGVAGLNNEQFF. The CDR3 DNA reads TGTGCCAGTAGTATAGGAGTCGCGGGACTTAACAATGAGCAGTTCTTC.

V usage is TRBV5-8 and J usage is TRBJ2-7, with a tentative D call TRBD2 (6 bases). The CDR3 has 15 amino acids. Trimming pared 1 base from V and 0 bases from J, leaving 11 bases between. Germline CDR1 reads SGHTS; CDR2 reads YDEGEE. CDR3 loop: CASSLYVGGSYEQYF. Here the CDR3 DNA reads TGTGCCAGCAGCTTGTACGTGGGGGGCTCCTACGAGCAGTACTTC.

The chain has TRBV7-9 and TRBJ2-1; TRBD2 might be the D (7 bases). CDR3 size: 15 residues. Germline-derived CDR1 and CDR2 are SEHNR and FQNEAQ (reference sequence). The V and J ends lost 2 bases and 8 bases respectively, with 16 bases between them. The CDR3 DNA follows: TGTGCCAGCAGCTTACGACTAGCAGAGGGGGATGAGCAGTTCTTC. Translation: CASSLRLAEGDEQFF.

This chain joins TRBV2 and TRBJ2-1, with TRBD1 matching over 7 bases. CDR3 length: 19 residues. Germline V CDR1 and CDR2: SNHLY, FYNNEI. The V and J ends lost 2 bases and 5 bases, in that order; junction bases with no gene match: 18. The CDR3 DNA sequence: TGTGCCAGCAGTGAAACCGAGGGGGCGCGGGTGGCCGCTAACAATGAGCAGTTCTTC. It is translated as CASSETEGARVAANNEQFF.

The V call is TRBV9, the J call TRBJ1-1, with 8 bases lining up with TRBD1. V was clipped by 3 bases and J by 4 bases; unmatched bases: 5. Germline values: CDR1 SGDLS, CDR2 YYNGEE. The CDR3 consists of 14 residues. CDR3 loop: CASSAGQVTTEAFF. DNA for the CDR3: TGTGCCAGCAGCGCGGGACAGGTAACCACTGAAGCTTTCTTT.

About this clone itself: Additional DNA sequences in this sample encode the identical CDR3. V usage is TRBV18 and J usage is TRBJ1-5; possible D gene TRBD1, 6 bases. The CDR3 spans 16 residues. Trimming took off 0 bases at V and 2 bases at J, with 11 bases between the two ends. Germline values: CDR1 KGHSH, CDR2 LQKENI. The CDR3 bases are TGTGCCAGCTCACCACCGGGAGGGGGTGGCAATCAGCCCCAGCATTTT. As protein: CASSPPGGGGNQPQHF.

V gene TRBV5-4 combines with J gene TRBJ1-1; 7 bases are a match to TRBD1. Germline loops: CDR1 SGHNT, CDR2 YYREEE (reference sequence). V gave up 2 bases and J gave up 6 bases; unmatched junction bases: 7. CDR3 size: 14 residues. The CDR3 DNA reads as TGTGCCAGCAGCTTCTCAGGGGGGAGCGCTGAAGCTTTCTTT. It encodes CASSFSGGSAEAFF. The full variable domain, in which reference TRBV5-4 and TRBJ1-1 provide the parts outside the CDR3, is ETGVTQSPTHLIKTRGQQVTLRCSSQSGHNTVSWYQQALGQGPQFIFQYYREEENGRGNFPPRFSGLQFPNYSSELNVNALELDDSALYLCASSFSGGSAEAFFGQGTRLTVV.

V is TRBV28 and J is TRBJ1-2, with 7 bases aligning to TRBD1. The germline gives CDR1 MDHEN, CDR2 SYDVKM. The V and J ends lost 8 bases and 7 bases, in that order; junction bases with no gene match: 1. This CDR3 region has 10 residues. The CDR3 region is CASGQVGYTF. DNA of the CDR3: TGTGCCAGCGGACAGGTTGGCTACACCTTC.

The chain has TRBV28 and TRBJ1-3; D uncertain. The CDR3 length is 15 residues. The V and J ends lost 6 bases and 0 bases respectively, with 12 bases between them. CDR1 is MDHEN, CDR2 SYDVKM, per germline. The CDR3 nucleotides read TGTGCCAGCAGCTCACTTTCAAGCTCTGGAAACACCATATATTTT. Protein sequence: CASSSLSSSGNTIYF. Variable domain in full (rest from reference TRBV28 and TRBJ1-3): DVKVTQSSRYLVKRTGEKVFLECVQDMDHENMFWYRQDPGLGLRLIYFSYDVKMKEKGDIPEGYSVSREKKERFSLILESASTNQTSMYLCASSSLSSSGNTIYFGEGSWLTVV.

The chain uses TRBV5-1 and TRBJ1-2; D gene unclear. CDR3 size: 15 residues. The V and J ends lost 0 bases and 5 bases respectively, with 14 bases between them. Germline V gene data show CDR1 as SGHRS and CDR2 as YFSETQ. The CDR3 nucleotides are TGCGCCAGCAGCTTGGCCGTGGCTAGAGGGTATGGCTACACCTTC. Translating gives CASSLAVARGYGYTF. Full variable domain (rest looked up from reference TRBV5-1 and TRBJ1-2): KAGVTQTPRYLIKTRGQQVTLSCSPISGHRSVSWYQQTPGQGLQFLFEYFSETQRNKGNFPGRFSGRQFSNSRSEMNVSTLELGDSALYLCASSLAVARGYGYTFGSGTRLTVV.

The V gene is TRBV5-1, the J gene TRBJ1-2, with D uncertain. CDR1 and CDR2 from the germline V gene are SGHRS and YFSETQ. V gave up 0 bases and J gave up 6 bases, with 15 bases separating them. CDR3 length: 15 residues. The CDR3, as DNA: TGCGCCAGCAGCTTGGTTGGCTACGGCGGGGATGGCTACACCTTC. The encoded protein is CASSLVGYGGDGYTF.

The rearrangement joins TRBV19 to TRBJ2-6; possible D gene TRBD1, 5 bases. V lost 4 bases and J 0 bases, leaving 7 bases between the germline ends. Germline V gives CDR1 LNHDA, CDR2 SQIVND (reference sequence). CDR3 size: 15 residues. CDR3 coding DNA: TGTGCCAGTAGTACCACAGGCTCTGGGGCCAACGTCCTGACTTTC. Its protein product is CASSTTGSGANVLTF.

The V call is TRBV28, the J call TRBJ2-2; D is ambiguous. Looked up from germline, CDR1 is MDHEN and CDR2 is SYDVKM. The V gene lost 6 bases and the J gene lost 2 bases, with 4 bases spanning the gap. CDR3 length equals 12 residues. This CDR3 reads CASSRNTGELFF. Written as DNA, the CDR3 is TGTGCCAGCAGCCGAAACACCGGGGAGCTGTTTTTT.

The chain employs TRBV5-1 and TRBJ2-1, with D perhaps being TRBD1 or TRBD2 (5 bases each). Germline CDR1 reads SGHRS; CDR2 reads YFSETQ. The CDR3 spans 17 residues. V was cut by 0 bases and J by 0 bases, with 13 bases left in between. The CDR3 bases are TGCGCCAGCAGCTTGGTTCCGGGACCGCCCTCCTACAATGAGCAGTTCTTC. Amino acids: CASSLVPGPPSYNEQFF. Full variable domain (missing parts from reference TRBV5-1 and TRBJ2-1): KAGVTQTPRYLIKTRGQQVTLSCSPISGHRSVSWYQQTPGQGLQFLFEYFSETQRNKGNFPGRFSGRQFSNSRSEMNVSTLELGDSALYLCASSLVPGPPSYNEQFFGPGTRLTVL.

The V and J genes are TRBV9 and TRBJ2-7; the D is unclear. The CDR3 contains 12 residues. Between the trimmed V and J ends, which lost 0 bases and 7 bases, there was a span of 8 bases. The germline V gene has CDR1 SGDLS and CDR2 YYNGEE. The CDR3: CASSVVEREQYF. CDR3 nucleotides: TGTGCCAGCAGCGTAGTGGAACGAGAGCAGTACTTC.

CDR3 DNA: TGTGCCAGCAGCTTGTTAGGTTTCGAGCAGTTCTTC. It translates to CASSLLGFEQFF. The chain links TRBV7-2 to TRBJ2-1; D is undetermined. CDR1 and CDR2 from the germline V gene are SGHTA and FQGNSA. CDR3 length equals 12 residues. The V gene lost 3 bases and the J gene lost 10 bases, with 10 bases spanning the gap.

The rearrangement joins TRBV13 to TRBJ2-7, with 8 bases identical to TRBD2. The J segment lost 3 bases and the V segment lost 7 bases, leaving 5 bases of the junction unmatched. The CDR3 is 13 amino acids. Looked up from germline, CDR1 is PRHDT and CDR2 is FYEKMQ (reference sequence). This chain's CDR3 is CASTLAGHYEQYF. The DNA for the CDR3 is TGTGCCAGCACCCTAGCGGGCCACTACGAGCAGTACTTC.